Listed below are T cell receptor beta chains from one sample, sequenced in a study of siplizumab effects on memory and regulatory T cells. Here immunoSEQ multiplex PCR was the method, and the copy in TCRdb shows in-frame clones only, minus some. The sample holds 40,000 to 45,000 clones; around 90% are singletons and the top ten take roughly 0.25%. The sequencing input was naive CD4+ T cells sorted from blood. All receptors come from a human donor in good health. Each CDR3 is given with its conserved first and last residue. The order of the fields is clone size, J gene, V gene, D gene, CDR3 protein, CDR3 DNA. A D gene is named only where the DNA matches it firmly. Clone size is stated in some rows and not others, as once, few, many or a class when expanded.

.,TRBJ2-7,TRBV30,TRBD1,CAWNRPGQGTYEQYF,TGTGCCTGGAACCGACCGGGACAGGGGACCTACGAGCAGTACTTC
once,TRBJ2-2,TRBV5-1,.,CASRMGRENTGELFF,TGCGCCAGCAGAATGGGGCGGGAGAACACCGGGGAGCTGTTTTTT
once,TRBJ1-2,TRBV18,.,CASSPTEEGVYGYTF,TGTGCCAGCTCACCAACAGAAGAGGGCGTCTATGGCTACACCTTC
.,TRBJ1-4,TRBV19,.,CASSMGEASATNEKLFF,TGTGCCAGTAGTATGGGAGAGGCCAGTGCAACTAATGAAAAACTGTTTTTT
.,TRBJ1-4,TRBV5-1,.,CASSLAGGSTNEKLFF,TGCGCCAGCAGCTTGGCGGGCGGTTCAACTAATGAAAAACTGTTTTTT
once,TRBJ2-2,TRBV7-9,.,CASSPSVLAELFF,TGTGCCAGCAGCCCCTCTGTCCTCGCCGAGCTGTTTTTT
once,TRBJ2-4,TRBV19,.,CASSRLGGNIQYF,TGTGCCAGTAGTCGTTTGGGGGGAAACATTCAGTACTTC
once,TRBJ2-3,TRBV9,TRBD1,CASSVEAPGMRGRSTDTQYF,TGTGCCAGCAGCGTAGAAGCCCCTGGAATGAGGGGGCGTTCAACAGATACGCAGTATTTT
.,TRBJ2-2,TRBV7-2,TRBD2,CASSQLGLAGGPAGELFF,TGTGCCAGCAGCCAACTCGGACTAGCGGGAGGGCCGGCCGGGGAGCTGTTTTTT
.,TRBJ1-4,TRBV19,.,CASRVLQGTNEKLFF,TGTGCCAGTAGAGTCTTACAGGGAACTAATGAAAAACTGTTTTTT
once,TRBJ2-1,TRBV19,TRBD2,CASSTGLAGGRGSYNEQFF,TGTGCCAGTAGTACGGGACTAGCGGGAGGGAGGGGCTCCTACAATGAGCAGTTCTTC
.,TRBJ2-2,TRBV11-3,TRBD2,CASSVASGAGELFF,TGTGCCAGCAGCGTAGCTAGCGGGGCCGGGGAGCTGTTTTTT
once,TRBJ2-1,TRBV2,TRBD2,CASRLREGNEQFF,TGTGCCAGCCGCCTGAGGGAGGGGAATGAGCAGTTCTTC
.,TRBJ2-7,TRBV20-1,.,CTVGDSYEQYF,TGCACCGTCGGGGACTCCTACGAGCAGTACTTC
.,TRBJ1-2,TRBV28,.,CASSSPRLVYGYTF,TGTGCCAGCAGTTCACCCCGCTTGGTCTATGGCTACACCTTC
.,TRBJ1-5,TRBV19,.,CASSIGARISQPQHF,TGTGCCAGTAGTATTGGGGCCCGTATTAGTCAGCCCCAGCATTTT
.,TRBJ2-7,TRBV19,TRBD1,CASSVDRGPYEQYF,TGTGCCAGTAGTGTCGACAGGGGGCCCTACGAGCAGTACTTC
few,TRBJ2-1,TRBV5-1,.,CASSLSPGSFAYNEQFF,TGCGCCAGCAGCTTGTCACCCGGGAGCTTTGCCTACAATGAGCAGTTCTTC
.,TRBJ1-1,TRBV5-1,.,CASQDYPLGMNTEAFF,TGCGCCTCCCAGGACTATCCTTTAGGGATGAACACTGAAGCTTTCTTT
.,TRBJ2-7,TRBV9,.,CASSVGSVEGDEQYF,TGTGCCAGCAGCGTAGGCTCCGTGGAGGGTGACGAGCAGTACTTC
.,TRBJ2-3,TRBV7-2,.,CASSRTIPRDTQYF,TGTGCCAGCAGCAGGACTATCCCCAGGGATACGCAGTATTTT
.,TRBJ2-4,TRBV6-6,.,CASIHRSKNIQYF,TGTGCCAGCATCCACCGGTCCAAAAACATTCAGTACTTC
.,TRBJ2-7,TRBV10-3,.,CAISVQDYEQYF,TGTGCCATCAGTGTTCAGGATTACGAGCAGTACTTC
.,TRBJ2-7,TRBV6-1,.,CATTTSLGLSYEQYF,TGTGCCACCACAACTAGCTTGGGATTAAGCTACGAGCAGTACTTC
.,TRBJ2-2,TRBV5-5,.,CASSLGAANTGELFF,TGTGCCAGCAGCTTGGGGGCAGCGAACACCGGGGAGCTGTTTTTT
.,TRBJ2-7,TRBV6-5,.,CASSYSYRDQYF,TGTGCCAGCAGTTACTCTTACAGGGATCAGTACTTC
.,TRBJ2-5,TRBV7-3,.,CASRRTLGGRETQYF,TGTGCCAGCAGACGAACACTGGGAGGTCGGGAGACCCAGTACTTC
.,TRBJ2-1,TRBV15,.,CATSRDLMGGSSYNEQFF,TGTGCCACCAGCAGAGATCTAATGGGGGGAAGCTCCTACAATGAGCAGTTCTTC
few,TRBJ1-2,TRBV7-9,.,CASSPPNGRYGYTF,TGTGCCAGCAGCCCACCGAACGGACGGTATGGCTACACCTTC
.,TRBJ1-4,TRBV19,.,CASSDPLIGFATNEKLFF,TGTGCCAGTAGTGACCCCCTTATTGGATTTGCAACTAATGAAAAACTGTTTTTT
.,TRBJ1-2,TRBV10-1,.,CASRGPRVVYGYTF,TGCGCCAGCAGGGGGCCCAGGGTGGTCTATGGCTACACCTTC